Below are 26 T cell receptor beta chains sequenced from a single sample in a study of shared clonotypes between healthy human individuals. Profiled with immunoSEQ multiplex PCR; TCRdb holds only in-frame clones, not every one. This sample yields approximately 980,000 clones, of which around 80% are seen a single time; approximately 1.5% belongs to the top ten. Sequences were obtained from memory CD4+ T cells sorted from blood. Described subset: CD45RA-negative fraction. The receptors stem from a man aged 18 to 30 in good health.

There are a few counts of this clone. V is TRBV27 and J is TRBJ2-4; D unclear. V was pared by 8 bases and J by 0 bases, with 5 bases between. CDR3 size: 12 residues. Germline V gene sequence: CDR1 MNHEY, CDR2 SMNVEV (reference sequence). The CDR3 spells CASGIAKNIQYF. The CDR3 nucleotides read TGTGCCAGCGGAATAGCCAAAAACATTCAGTACTTC.

The chain couples TRBV5-1 to TRBJ2-5; 8 nucleotides align to TRBD1. This CDR3 is built from 16 residues. J gave up 4 bases and V 3 bases, and 11 bases lay outside the gene matches. Germline CDR1 and CDR2: SGHRS and YFSETQ. The DNA for the CDR3 is TGCGCCAGCAGCTCTGGGACGACAGGGGATGGAGAGACCCAGTACTTC. Translation: CASSSGTTGDGETQYF.

This clone has at least ten counts. The gene calls are TRBV18 and TRBJ2-7, with a tentative D call TRBD1 (7 bases). Germline V gene data show CDR1 as KGHSH and CDR2 as LQKENI. The CDR3 spans 12 residues. V was shortened by 5 bases and J by 6 bases, with 11 bases between the two germline ends. The chain's CDR3 is CASSSQGGEQYF. The DNA for the CDR3 is TGTGCCAGCTCATCTCAGGGGGGCGAGCAGTACTTC.

The rearrangement joins TRBV6-5 to TRBJ2-1, with 7 bases matching TRBD1. J was trimmed by 6 bases and V by 6 bases; bases with no gene match: 8. Germline V lookup: CDR1 MNHEY, CDR2 SVGAGI. This CDR3 has 14 residues. CDR3 protein: CASSLTGTVNEQFF. The CDR3 nucleotides are TGTGCCAGCAGCTTAACCGGGACAGTCAATGAGCAGTTCTTC.

The chain employs TRBV5-6 and TRBJ1-2; TRBD1 is a possible D gene (5 bases). CDR3 length equals 15 residues. The V gene's germline CDR1 is SGHDT and CDR2 YYEEEE. Trimming removed 6 bases from V and 4 bases from J, with 19 bases in between. The CDR3: CASNRLAGLGYGYTF. The CDR3 DNA follows: TGTGCCAGCAATAGACTGGCGGGGCTCGGCTATGGCTACACCTTC.

V usage is TRBV2 and J usage is TRBJ2-2; the D gene could be TRBD1 or TRBD2 (5 bases each). Germline V gives CDR1 SNHLY, CDR2 FYNNEI. This CDR3 has 15 amino acids. Trimming stripped 0 bases from V and 3 bases from J, with 8 bases between. CDR3 in amino acids: CASSEAQGHTGELFF. In nucleotides, the CDR3 is TGTGCCAGCAGTGAAGCTCAGGGACACACCGGGGAGCTGTTTTTT.

The CDR3 DNA sequence: TGTGCCAGCTCACCCAATTGGGGAATCTACAATGAGCAGTTCTTC. It specifies CASSPNWGIYNEQFF. The chain joins TRBV18 to TRBJ2-1; D unresolved. Per germline, CDR1 KGHSH and CDR2 LQKENI. The CDR3 has 15 residues. V was cut by 3 bases and J by 3 bases, with 12 bases left in between.

This clone occurred once. Given a much more abundant clone one base away, this may be a read error. This CDR3 is also generated by other DNA sequences in the sample. The genes are TRBV7-8 and TRBJ2-5; D unresolved. Trimming removed 2 bases from V and 2 bases from J, with 0 bases in between. From germline, CDR1 is SGHVS and CDR2 FQNEAQ. This CDR3 region has 11 residues. The CDR3 loop reads CASSLQETQYF. Written as DNA, the CDR3 is TGTGCCAGCAGCTTACAAGAGACCCAGTACTTC.

This chain connects TRBV5-4 to TRBJ2-2; 7 bases fit TRBD2. The CDR3 has 17 residues. With 1 base clipped from V and 5 bases from J, the junction kept 11 bases outside the gene matches. CDR1 is SGHNT and CDR2 is YYREEE in the germline V gene (reference sequence). CDR3 coding DNA: TGTGCCAGCAGCTTGCCAGCGGGGCGGCCGGGGACCGGGGAGCTGTTTTTT. This sequence encodes CASSLPAGRPGTGELFF.

The J gene is TRBJ1-1, the V gene TRBV14; D gene uncertain. Germline CDR1 and CDR2: SGHDN and FVKESK. CDR3 length equals 12 residues. Trimming took 4 bases from V and 6 from J, leaving 9 bases between them. CDR3 DNA sequence: TGTGCCAGCAGCCGCCAGTTGGCTGAAGCTTTCTTT. This translates into CASSRQLAEAFF.

The rearrangement joins TRBV27 to TRBJ2-5, with 8 nucleotides matching TRBD2. The CDR3 runs to 15 residues. V lost 6 bases to trimming and J lost 7 bases; unmatched junction nucleotides: 13. CDR1 MNHEY and CDR2 SMNVEV come from the germline V gene (reference sequence). In DNA form, the CDR3 reads TGTGCCAGCAGGCCCGTCAGTGCGGGGGGTTTGACCCAGTACTTC. It codes for CASRPVSAGGLTQYF.

The J gene is TRBJ2-2, the V gene TRBV28, with 9 nucleotides matching TRBD1. CDR3 length equals 16 residues. V dropped 7 bases and J dropped 6; count of bases not matched to a gene: 12. The V gene's germline CDR1 is MDHEN and CDR2 SYDVKM. The CDR3 DNA sequence: TGTGCCAGCACCAGAGGAGGACAGGGGTCACCCGGGGAGCTGTTTTTT. This codes for CASTRGGQGSPGELFF.

The chain links TRBV7-2 to TRBJ1-5; D is undetermined. The CDR3 covers 15 residues. Germline V gene lookup returns CDR1 SGHTA and CDR2 FQGNSA. Trimming removed 6 bases at V and 2 bases at J, with 14 bases between. The CDR3 coding sequence is TGTGCCAGCAGTCCCCAGTGGGGTGGCAATCAGCCCCAGCATTTT. Amino acids: CASSPQWGGNQPQHF. The whole variable domain, filled in from reference TRBV7-2 and TRBJ1-5, reads GAGVSQSPSNKVTEKGKDVELRCDPISGHTALYWYRQSLGQGLEFLIYFQGNSAPDKSGLPSDRFSAERTGGSVSTLTIQRTQQEDSAVYLCASSPQWGGNQPQHFGDGTRLSIL.

The chain recombines TRBV5-4 with TRBJ2-3, with 9 bases that match TRBD2. The CDR3 runs to 17 residues. The trim removed 5 bases at V and 3 bases at J, leaving 13 bases unmatched. The germline V gene encodes CDR1 SGHNT and CDR2 YYREEE (reference sequence). The CDR3 bases are TGTGCCAGCAGGGGGGGTGGGACTAGCCCCGGTACAGATACGCAGTATTTT. Its protein is CASRGGGTSPGTDTQYF.

The genes are TRBV28 and TRBJ1-1; no definite D call. This CDR3 region has 11 residues. The germline V and J ends were trimmed by 4 bases and 9 bases, with 9 bases remaining between them. Germline CDR1 reads MDHEN; CDR2 reads SYDVKM. CDR3 DNA sequence: TGTGCCAGCAGTTATATCCAGAAAGCTTTCTTT. It encodes CASSYIQKAFF.

The chain links TRBV6-7 to TRBJ1-1; tentatively, D is TRBD1 (5 bases). TRBV6-7 is an ORF, and what it does is uncertain. CDR3 size: 15 residues. The ends were cut back, 5 bases at V and 4 bases at J, with 17 bases in the middle. CDR3 residues: CASSPGPAGRTEAFF. CDR3 sequence (DNA): TGTGCCAGCAGTCCCGGCCCTGCAGGGCGCACTGAAGCTTTCTTT.

This clone was seen only once. The chain combines TRBV7-2 with TRBJ2-1; D tentatively fits TRBD1 or TRBD2 (5 bases each). The CDR3 contains 15 residues. Trimming cost V 6 bases and J 2 bases, with 14 bases left between them. CDR1 and CDR2 (germline): SGHTA, FQGNSA. The chain's CDR3 is CASSRGGEAYNEQFF. The DNA of the CDR3 is TGTGCCAGCAGTCGTGGGGGAGAGGCCTACAATGAGCAGTTCTTC. Full variable domain (rest looked up from reference TRBV7-2 and TRBJ2-1): GAGVSQSPSNKVTEKGKDVELRCDPISGHTALYWYRQSLGQGLEFLIYFQGNSAPDKSGLPSDRFSAERTGGSVSTLTIQRTQQEDSAVYLCASSRGGEAYNEQFFGPGTRLTVL.

Points on this clone: One junction end disagrees with the germline gene, perhaps due to a read error. The chain links TRBV6-6 to TRBJ1-1, with a possible D match to TRBD1 (6 bases). The CDR3 sequence is 14 residues long. Per the germline V gene, CDR1 is MNHNY and CDR2 is SVGAGI (reference sequence). CDR3 protein: CASSEDQGNPEAFF. CDR3 DNA: TGTGCCAGCAGCGAAGACCAGGGGAACCCTGAAGCTTTCTTT.

The CDR3: CASSILEVQGGEQYF. In nucleotides, the CDR3 is TGTGCCAGCAGCATTCTGGAAGTACAGGGGGGCGAGCAGTACTTC. The chain carries TRBV11-2 and TRBJ2-7; 8 bases are a match to TRBD1. Per germline, CDR1 SGHAT and CDR2 FQNNGV. Trimming took 5 bases from V and 6 from J; bases not matched to a gene: 12. This CDR3 has 15 residues.

This clone was detected a few times. The chain is built from TRBV5-1 and TRBJ2-1; no clear D. In germline, CDR1 is SGHRS, CDR2 YFSETQ. There are 13 residues in the CDR3. V was shortened by 2 bases and J by 6 bases, with 9 bases between the two germline ends. CDR3 nucleotides: TGCGCCAGCAGCTTCCAGACGGGCAATGAGCAGTTCTTC. This sequence encodes CASSFQTGNEQFF.

In this sample, this clone turned up once. The CDR3, as DNA: TGTGCCAGCTCACCACCGACAGCACTCACTGAAGCTTTCTTT. The encoded protein is CASSPPTALTEAFF. V usage is TRBV18 and J usage is TRBJ1-1; tentative D call: TRBD1 (5 bases). Per germline, CDR1 KGHSH and CDR2 LQKENI. Trimming cost V 0 bases and J 4 bases, with 9 bases left between them. This CDR3 has 14 amino acids. The full variable domain, its missing parts supplied by reference TRBV18 and TRBJ1-1, is NAGVMQNPRHLVRRRGQEARLRCSPMKGHSHVYWYRQLPEEGLKFMVYLQKENIIDESGMPKERFSAEFPKEGPSILRIQQVVRGDSAAYFCASSPPTALTEAFFGQGTRLTVV.

The chain couples TRBV30 to TRBJ1-2; D gene uncertain. CDR3 length: 13 residues. Germline CDR1 reads GTSNPN; CDR2 reads SVGIG (reference sequence). Trimming took 2 bases from V and 0 from J, leaving 7 bases between them. The CDR3 region is CAWSSATNYGYTF. As DNA, the CDR3 is TGTGCCTGGAGTAGCGCGACTAACTATGGCTACACCTTC.

J is TRBJ1-4 and V is TRBV18, with D unclear. The germline CDR1 and CDR2 sequences are KGHSH and LQKENI. V lost 3 bases and J 3 bases, leaving 5 bases between the germline ends. CDR3 size: 13 residues. The CDR3 nucleotides read TGTGCCAGCTCACCGGGCCCTAATGAAAAACTGTTTTTT. This translates into CASSPGPNEKLFF.

The chain carries TRBV19 and TRBJ1-5; D is undetermined. V was shortened by 5 bases and J by 2 bases, with 19 bases between the two germline ends. Germline CDR1 and CDR2: LNHDA and SQIVND (reference sequence). The CDR3 loop spans 17 amino acids. The CDR3 region is CASSADPGDIGNQPQHF. The DNA of the CDR3 is TGTGCCAGTAGTGCGGACCCCGGGGATATAGGCAATCAGCCCCAGCATTTT. Variable domain in full (rest from reference TRBV19 and TRBJ1-5): DGGITQSPKYLFRKEGQNVTLSCEQNLNHDAMYWYRQDPGQGLRLIYYSQIVNDFQKGDIAEGYSVSREKKESFPLTVTSAQKNPTAFYLCASSADPGDIGNQPQHFGDGTRLSIL.

V gene TRBV5-6 combines with J gene TRBJ2-5; no reliable D call. The V gene lost 1 base and the J gene lost 1 base, with 14 bases spanning the gap. The CDR3 is 16 residues long. Per germline, CDR1 SGHDT and CDR2 YYEEEE. The CDR3 loop reads CASSLIGVHAQETQYF. CDR3 coding DNA: TGTGCCAGCAGCTTGATTGGCGTCCACGCCCAAGAGACCCAGTACTTC.

The chain has TRBV7-2 and TRBJ2-1; the D gene is possibly TRBD1 (7 bases). The CDR3 sequence is 15 residues long. Germline V gene data show CDR1 as SGHTA and CDR2 as FQGNSA. Trimming left V 5 bases short and J 5 bases short, with 16 bases between. CDR3 region: CASSQQGGTHNEQFF. CDR3 nucleotide sequence: TGTGCCAGCAGCCAGCAGGGGGGTACCCACAATGAGCAGTTCTTC.